This TCR beta chain derives from a study of shared clonotypes between healthy human individuals. The table came from immunoSEQ multiplex PCR; TCRdb's copy has only in-frame clones and leaves some out. The top ten clones hold 0.37% of a sample with approximately 2,000,000 clones, approximately 90% of them seen once. Trimming pared 4 bases from V and 5 bases from J, leaving 11 bases between. This CDR3 contains 13 residues. Per the germline V gene, CDR1 is SGHVS and CDR2 is FQNEAQ. In its sample, this clone was seen once. Its specificity is unknown. Study conclusions and caveats: Generally, estimated richness proved larger in naive subsets than it did in memory subsets. Naive CD4 clonotypes overlapped across several donors at about 5.3%.

The genes are TRBV7-8 and TRBJ2-5; no clear D. The TCR comes from a man between 18 and 29 years old in good health. Some clones in this sample may be carry-over from other donors' samples. Material: naive CD4+ T cells from PBMCs. Subset noted: CD45RA+ positively selected. CDR3 coding DNA: TGTGCCAGCAGCTCACAACCGGTGGAGACCCAGTACTTC. Encoded protein: CASSSQPVETQYF.